The 24 T cell receptor beta chains reported below all come from one sample, sequenced in a study of siplizumab effects on memory and regulatory T cells. Method: immunoSEQ multiplex PCR; TCRdb's copy keeps in-frame clones and lacks some. This table holds approximately 92,000 clones, about 93% found once. Sequencing input: non-Treg CD4+ T cells sorted from blood. These receptors originate from a human donor in good health.

J is TRBJ2-3 and V is TRBV28; a possible D gene is TRBD2 (5 bases). Germline values: CDR1 MDHEN, CDR2 SYDVKM. CDR3 length: 15 amino acids. Trimming removed 6 bases from V and 2 bases from J, with 15 bases in between. As DNA, the CDR3 is TGTGCCAGCAGGAGGACGACCCGGGACACAGATACGCAGTATTTT. Protein: CASRRTTRDTDTQYF.

The CDR3 protein is CSVVGQGRLAFF. CDR3 nucleotides: TGCAGCGTTGTCGGACAGGGAAGGTTGGCTTTCTTT. The chain uses TRBV29-1 and TRBJ1-1, with 8 bases aligning to TRBD1. V was clipped by 4 bases and J by 11 bases; unmatched bases: 9. CDR3 length: 12 amino acids. The germline V gene encodes CDR1 SQVTM and CDR2 ANQGSEA.

The V gene is TRBV5-4, the J gene TRBJ2-5; 11 nucleotides align to TRBD2. CDR1 SGHNT and CDR2 YYREEE come from the germline V gene (reference sequence). The CDR3 loop spans 15 amino acids. V was clipped by 4 bases and J by 1 base; unmatched bases: 3. CDR3 in amino acids: CASSVGLAVQETQYF. The DNA of the CDR3 is TGTGCCAGCAGCGTGGGACTAGCGGTCCAAGAGACCCAGTACTTC.

This rearrangement joins TRBV6-6 to TRBJ2-7; D is perhaps TRBD2 (5 bases). V was cut by 7 bases and J by 2 bases, with 21 bases left in between. This CDR3 spans 16 amino acids. Germline V lookup: CDR1 MNHNY, CDR2 SVGAGI (reference sequence). The CDR3 region is CASTRLGGLGTYEQYF. CDR3 sequence (DNA): TGTGCCAGCACCCGGCTAGGAGGACTCGGTACCTACGAGCAGTACTTC.

On this clone itself: Other nucleotide sequences from this sample produce the same CDR3. This chain joins TRBV27 and TRBJ2-1, with 7 positions matching TRBD1. J lost 7 bases, V lost 10 bases, and 13 bases had no gene match. Germline CDR1 and CDR2: MNHEY and SMNVEV (reference sequence). CDR3 length: 14 amino acids. The CDR3: CATSFRDRYNEQFF. DNA of the CDR3: TGTGCCACCAGCTTCCGGGACAGATATAATGAGCAGTTCTTC.

V and J are TRBV2 and TRBJ2-7; D could derive from TRBD1 or TRBD2 (5 bases each). V was pared by 1 base and J by 5 bases, with 15 bases between. This CDR3 region has 15 residues. The germline V gene encodes CDR1 SNHLY and CDR2 FYNNEI. The CDR3 is CASSEEGWGSHEQYF. As DNA, the CDR3 is TGTGCCAGCAGTGAAGAGGGATGGGGGTCCCACGAGCAGTACTTC.

The V call is TRBV9, the J call TRBJ1-1, with D perhaps TRBD1 (5 bases). This CDR3 spans 18 amino acids. Germline V lookup: CDR1 SGDLS, CDR2 YYNGEE. V was clipped by 3 bases and J by 0 bases, with 21 bases between them. The CDR3 loop reads CASSELGLGLSMNTEAFF. Written as DNA, the CDR3 is TGTGCCAGCAGCGAGTTGGGACTGGGTCTATCCATGAACACTGAAGCTTTCTTT.

This chain uses TRBV6-1 with TRBJ2-3; the match to TRBD2 covers 7 bases. The V gene end was trimmed by 4 bases and the J gene end by 2 bases; junction bases not matched to a gene: 12. Germline V gives CDR1 MNHNS, CDR2 SASEGT. This CDR3 is built from 17 residues. Here the CDR3 DNA reads TGTGCCAGCAGTGGGCCCCACCTAGCGGACTACACAGATACGCAGTATTTT. Translation gives CASSGPHLADYTDTQYF.

The chain carries TRBV7-3 and TRBJ2-1; TRBD1 agrees at 8 bases. The CDR3 is 14 amino acids. The germline V gene encodes CDR1 SGHTA and CDR2 FQGTGA. V trimming: 2 bases; J trimming: 6 bases; junction bases outside the gene matches: 3. CDR3 sequence: CASSLLTGANEQFF. CDR3 nucleotides: TGTGCCAGCAGCTTATTGACAGGGGCCAATGAGCAGTTCTTC.

The CDR3 loop is CASSSGGLNTEAFF. The CDR3 DNA sequence: TGTGCCAGCAGTTCCGGGGGCTTGAACACTGAAGCTTTCTTT. The V call is TRBV6-5, the J call TRBJ1-1; weak D call: TRBD1 (6 bases). V was clipped by 4 bases and J by 0 bases, with 9 bases between them. CDR3 length: 14 residues. Germline CDR1 MNHEY, CDR2 SVGAGI.

This chain uses TRBV6-5 with TRBJ2-1, with D perhaps matching TRBD2 (6 bases). CDR1 and CDR2 (germline): MNHEY, SVGAGI. The CDR3 totals 15 residues. Trimming stripped 5 bases from V and 3 bases from J, with 14 bases between. CDR3 bases: TGTGCCAGCAGTGTTAGCGGAACGATCTACAATGAGCAGTTCTTC. Protein sequence: CASSVSGTIYNEQFF.

The V call is TRBV5-4, the J call TRBJ2-2; 7 bases are shared with TRBD2. This CDR3 is built from 15 residues. CDR1 and CDR2 from the germline V gene are SGHNT and YYREEE (reference sequence). V lost 4 bases, J lost 8 bases, and 11 bases stayed unmatched. This chain's CDR3 is CASSLGTNEIGELFF. The CDR3 DNA reads as TGTGCCAGCAGCCTTGGGACTAATGAGATAGGGGAGCTGTTTTTT.

The V call is TRBV6-1, the J call TRBJ1-5; D is unclear. The germline CDR1 and CDR2 sequences are MNHNS and SASEGT. CDR3 length: 12 amino acids. V lost 1 base, J lost 9 bases, and 7 bases lay in between. CDR3 coding DNA: TGTGCCAGCAGTGAAGGGTTGGGGCCCCAGCATTTT. It codes for CASSEGLGPQHF.

The rearrangement links TRBV5-1 to TRBJ2-3; D unresolved. The V gene lost 2 bases and the J gene lost 6 bases, with 10 bases spanning the gap. Looked up from germline, CDR1 is SGHRS and CDR2 is YFSETQ. CDR3 length: 13 residues. The CDR3 is CASSFWGMDTQYF. For the CDR3, the DNA is TGCGCCAGCAGCTTTTGGGGAATGGATACGCAGTATTTT.

V and J are TRBV27 and TRBJ2-4; 10 bases agree with TRBD2. The V gene's germline CDR1 is MNHEY and CDR2 SMNVEV (reference sequence). After removal of 4 bases from V and 0 bases from J, the junction contained 12 bases not matched to a gene. The CDR3 length is 19 residues. The CDR3 here is CASSSNSGRWLSAKNIQYF. The CDR3, as DNA: TGTGCCAGCAGTTCGAATAGCGGGAGGTGGCTATCAGCCAAAAACATTCAGTACTTC.

The table lists this clone with a count of one. The V and J genes are TRBV6-5 and TRBJ2-2, with 8 bases fitting TRBD1. Germline V lookup: CDR1 MNHEY, CDR2 SVGAGI. The CDR3 has 13 amino acids. The junction had 2 bases not matched to a gene; V was cut back by 6 bases and J by 5 bases. The CDR3 spells CASSRTGTGELFF. In DNA form, the CDR3 reads TGTGCCAGCAGCCGGACAGGGACCGGGGAGCTGTTTTTT.

This rearrangement joins TRBV11-2 to TRBJ1-1; D is unclear. Trimming removed 0 bases at V and 5 bases at J, with 22 bases between. There are 18 residues in the CDR3. CDR1 is SGHAT and CDR2 is FQNNGV in the germline V gene. DNA of the CDR3: TGTGCCAGCAGCTTAGATCGGAGGATTGGAGGGAAAGTAACTGAAGCTTTCTTT. This codes for CASSLDRRIGGKVTEAFF.

The chain uses TRBV5-1 and TRBJ2-7, with 9 bases aligning to TRBD1. The length of the CDR3 is 15 residues. With V trimmed by 2 bases and J by 3 bases, 6 bases remained unmatched. Per the germline V gene, CDR1 is SGHRS and CDR2 is YFSETQ. This CDR3 reads CASSFDRDRDYEQYF. The CDR3 DNA follows: TGCGCCAGCAGCTTCGACCGGGACAGGGACTACGAGCAGTACTTC.

This rearrangement joins TRBV15 to TRBJ1-2; 7 bases are a match to TRBD1. V lost 0 bases, J lost 7 bases, and 8 bases stayed unmatched. The CDR3 has 15 residues. Germline values: CDR1 LNHNV, CDR2 YYDKDF (reference sequence). The CDR3 sequence is CATSREGQVGAGYTF. The CDR3 bases are TGTGCCACCAGCAGAGAAGGACAGGTCGGCGCTGGCTACACCTTC.

The genes are TRBV28 and TRBJ1-3; tentative D call: TRBD1 (6 bases). Trimming shortened V by 7 bases and J by 0 bases, and 19 bases separated the two germline ends. CDR1 is MDHEN and CDR2 is SYDVKM in the germline V gene. The CDR3 runs to 17 residues. The chain's CDR3 is CASTPTGTHYSGNTIYF. Written as DNA, the CDR3 is TGTGCCAGCACTCCGACGGGGACACACTACTCTGGAAACACCATATATTTT.

The CDR3 DNA sequence: TGTGCCTGGAGTCCGGTCGGGGACAGACACACAGATACGCAGTATTTT. This codes for CAWSPVGDRHTDTQYF. This rearrangement joins TRBV30 to TRBJ2-3; 7 nucleotides align to TRBD1. The germline V gene has CDR1 GTSNPN and CDR2 SVGIG (reference sequence). The CDR3 extends over 16 amino acids. The trim removed 2 bases at V and 2 bases at J, leaving 10 bases unmatched.

The chain employs TRBV28 and TRBJ2-2; D uncertain. Trimming took 3 bases from V and 5 from J, leaving 7 bases between them. CDR3 size: 13 residues. Germline CDR1 reads MDHEN; CDR2 reads SYDVKM. CDR3: CASSFRETGELFF. CDR3 DNA: TGTGCCAGCAGTTTTAGAGAGACCGGGGAGCTGTTTTTT.

A single count supports this clone. The chain is built from TRBV7-9 and TRBJ1-2; D is undetermined. The CDR3 runs to 15 residues. Germline CDR1 and CDR2: SEHNR and FQNEAQ (reference sequence). The V gene lost 4 bases and the J gene lost 2 bases, with 14 bases spanning the gap. The CDR3 nucleotides are TGTGCCAGCAGCTGGGTTACCGCAAAGAACTATGGCTACACCTTC. Translation gives CASSWVTAKNYGYTF.

This clone was seen a single time. This chain connects TRBV6-1 to TRBJ2-2; the D gene is possibly TRBD1 (5 bases). This CDR3 spans 14 amino acids. Looked up from germline, CDR1 is MNHNS and CDR2 is SASEGT. CDR3 DNA sequence: TGTGCGAGCCGCAGGGAATCGAACACCGGGGAGCTGTTTTTT. Residues: CASRRESNTGELFF.